This TCR beta chain was recorded in a study of technical replicates of blood from several donors. Profiled with immunoSEQ multiplex PCR; TCRdb holds only in-frame clones, not every one. The profile shows around 70,000 clones, more than 85% of them singletons. The CDR3 loop spans 19 amino acids. From germline, CDR1 is SGHVS and CDR2 FNYEAQ. Trimming at V came to 4 bases and at J to 4 bases, leaving 16 bases not matched to a gene. This sequence originates from a human donor in good health. Sequenced sample: T cells isolated from PBMCs. The chain recombines TRBV7-6 with TRBJ2-7, with TRBD2 matching 13 bases. CDR3 region: CASSSEGLAGVRSQYEQYF. The DNA for the CDR3 is TGTGCCAGCAGCTCCGAAGGACTAGCGGGAGTTCGGAGCCAGTACGAGCAGTACTTC.